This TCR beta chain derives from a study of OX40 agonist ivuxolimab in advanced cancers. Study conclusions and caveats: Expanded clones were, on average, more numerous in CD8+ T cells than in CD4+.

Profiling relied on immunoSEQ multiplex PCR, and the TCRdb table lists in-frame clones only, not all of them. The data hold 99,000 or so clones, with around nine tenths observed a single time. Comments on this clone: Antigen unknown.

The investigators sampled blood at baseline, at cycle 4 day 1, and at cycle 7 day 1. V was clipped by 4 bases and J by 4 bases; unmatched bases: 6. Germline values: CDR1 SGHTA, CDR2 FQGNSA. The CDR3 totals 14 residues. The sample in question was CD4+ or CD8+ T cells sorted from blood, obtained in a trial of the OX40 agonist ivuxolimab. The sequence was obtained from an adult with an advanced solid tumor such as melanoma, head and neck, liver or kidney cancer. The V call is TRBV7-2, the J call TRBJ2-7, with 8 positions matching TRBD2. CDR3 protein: CASSYIAGLYEQYF. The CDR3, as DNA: TGTGCCAGCAGCTACATAGCGGGACTGTACGAGCAGTACTTC.